The source of this T cell receptor (beta chain) is a study of T cells after yellow fever vaccination. Study-wide background: Some fractions had low cell numbers, and these were prepared with SMART-Seq v4 Ultra Low Input.

The study, taken as a whole, reports: Clonotype sharing between CD4 and CD8 compartments was small. Subsequent booster samples again held most clones from primary vaccination (nearly 98% CD4, roughly 91% CD8). The secondary response showed a weaker magnitude and a faster peak, day 5 versus 15.

TCRdb called the 5' RACE reads again in MiXCR, with one record for every CDR3 protein. The table records about 94,000 distinct CDR3 sequences, approximately 8.4% of them present only once. This CDR3 is 16 amino acids long. Germline CDR1 is SEHNR and CDR2 is FQNEAQ (reference sequence). V shed 1 base, J shed 5 bases, and the junction held 6 bases outside the gene matches. The gene calls are TRBV7-9 and TRBJ1-5, with TRBD1 matching 9 bases. The source is a man in his late teens or twenties who received the YFV17D yellow fever vaccine. This specimen was CD8+ T cells not binding an NS4B(214-222) dextramer, sorted from PBMCs, taken around 14 days after the first yellow fever vaccination. Written as DNA, the CDR3 is TGTGCCAGCAGCTTAGGGGGGACAGGGATACATCAGCCCCAGCATTTT. Translating it yields CASSLGGTGIHQPQHF.